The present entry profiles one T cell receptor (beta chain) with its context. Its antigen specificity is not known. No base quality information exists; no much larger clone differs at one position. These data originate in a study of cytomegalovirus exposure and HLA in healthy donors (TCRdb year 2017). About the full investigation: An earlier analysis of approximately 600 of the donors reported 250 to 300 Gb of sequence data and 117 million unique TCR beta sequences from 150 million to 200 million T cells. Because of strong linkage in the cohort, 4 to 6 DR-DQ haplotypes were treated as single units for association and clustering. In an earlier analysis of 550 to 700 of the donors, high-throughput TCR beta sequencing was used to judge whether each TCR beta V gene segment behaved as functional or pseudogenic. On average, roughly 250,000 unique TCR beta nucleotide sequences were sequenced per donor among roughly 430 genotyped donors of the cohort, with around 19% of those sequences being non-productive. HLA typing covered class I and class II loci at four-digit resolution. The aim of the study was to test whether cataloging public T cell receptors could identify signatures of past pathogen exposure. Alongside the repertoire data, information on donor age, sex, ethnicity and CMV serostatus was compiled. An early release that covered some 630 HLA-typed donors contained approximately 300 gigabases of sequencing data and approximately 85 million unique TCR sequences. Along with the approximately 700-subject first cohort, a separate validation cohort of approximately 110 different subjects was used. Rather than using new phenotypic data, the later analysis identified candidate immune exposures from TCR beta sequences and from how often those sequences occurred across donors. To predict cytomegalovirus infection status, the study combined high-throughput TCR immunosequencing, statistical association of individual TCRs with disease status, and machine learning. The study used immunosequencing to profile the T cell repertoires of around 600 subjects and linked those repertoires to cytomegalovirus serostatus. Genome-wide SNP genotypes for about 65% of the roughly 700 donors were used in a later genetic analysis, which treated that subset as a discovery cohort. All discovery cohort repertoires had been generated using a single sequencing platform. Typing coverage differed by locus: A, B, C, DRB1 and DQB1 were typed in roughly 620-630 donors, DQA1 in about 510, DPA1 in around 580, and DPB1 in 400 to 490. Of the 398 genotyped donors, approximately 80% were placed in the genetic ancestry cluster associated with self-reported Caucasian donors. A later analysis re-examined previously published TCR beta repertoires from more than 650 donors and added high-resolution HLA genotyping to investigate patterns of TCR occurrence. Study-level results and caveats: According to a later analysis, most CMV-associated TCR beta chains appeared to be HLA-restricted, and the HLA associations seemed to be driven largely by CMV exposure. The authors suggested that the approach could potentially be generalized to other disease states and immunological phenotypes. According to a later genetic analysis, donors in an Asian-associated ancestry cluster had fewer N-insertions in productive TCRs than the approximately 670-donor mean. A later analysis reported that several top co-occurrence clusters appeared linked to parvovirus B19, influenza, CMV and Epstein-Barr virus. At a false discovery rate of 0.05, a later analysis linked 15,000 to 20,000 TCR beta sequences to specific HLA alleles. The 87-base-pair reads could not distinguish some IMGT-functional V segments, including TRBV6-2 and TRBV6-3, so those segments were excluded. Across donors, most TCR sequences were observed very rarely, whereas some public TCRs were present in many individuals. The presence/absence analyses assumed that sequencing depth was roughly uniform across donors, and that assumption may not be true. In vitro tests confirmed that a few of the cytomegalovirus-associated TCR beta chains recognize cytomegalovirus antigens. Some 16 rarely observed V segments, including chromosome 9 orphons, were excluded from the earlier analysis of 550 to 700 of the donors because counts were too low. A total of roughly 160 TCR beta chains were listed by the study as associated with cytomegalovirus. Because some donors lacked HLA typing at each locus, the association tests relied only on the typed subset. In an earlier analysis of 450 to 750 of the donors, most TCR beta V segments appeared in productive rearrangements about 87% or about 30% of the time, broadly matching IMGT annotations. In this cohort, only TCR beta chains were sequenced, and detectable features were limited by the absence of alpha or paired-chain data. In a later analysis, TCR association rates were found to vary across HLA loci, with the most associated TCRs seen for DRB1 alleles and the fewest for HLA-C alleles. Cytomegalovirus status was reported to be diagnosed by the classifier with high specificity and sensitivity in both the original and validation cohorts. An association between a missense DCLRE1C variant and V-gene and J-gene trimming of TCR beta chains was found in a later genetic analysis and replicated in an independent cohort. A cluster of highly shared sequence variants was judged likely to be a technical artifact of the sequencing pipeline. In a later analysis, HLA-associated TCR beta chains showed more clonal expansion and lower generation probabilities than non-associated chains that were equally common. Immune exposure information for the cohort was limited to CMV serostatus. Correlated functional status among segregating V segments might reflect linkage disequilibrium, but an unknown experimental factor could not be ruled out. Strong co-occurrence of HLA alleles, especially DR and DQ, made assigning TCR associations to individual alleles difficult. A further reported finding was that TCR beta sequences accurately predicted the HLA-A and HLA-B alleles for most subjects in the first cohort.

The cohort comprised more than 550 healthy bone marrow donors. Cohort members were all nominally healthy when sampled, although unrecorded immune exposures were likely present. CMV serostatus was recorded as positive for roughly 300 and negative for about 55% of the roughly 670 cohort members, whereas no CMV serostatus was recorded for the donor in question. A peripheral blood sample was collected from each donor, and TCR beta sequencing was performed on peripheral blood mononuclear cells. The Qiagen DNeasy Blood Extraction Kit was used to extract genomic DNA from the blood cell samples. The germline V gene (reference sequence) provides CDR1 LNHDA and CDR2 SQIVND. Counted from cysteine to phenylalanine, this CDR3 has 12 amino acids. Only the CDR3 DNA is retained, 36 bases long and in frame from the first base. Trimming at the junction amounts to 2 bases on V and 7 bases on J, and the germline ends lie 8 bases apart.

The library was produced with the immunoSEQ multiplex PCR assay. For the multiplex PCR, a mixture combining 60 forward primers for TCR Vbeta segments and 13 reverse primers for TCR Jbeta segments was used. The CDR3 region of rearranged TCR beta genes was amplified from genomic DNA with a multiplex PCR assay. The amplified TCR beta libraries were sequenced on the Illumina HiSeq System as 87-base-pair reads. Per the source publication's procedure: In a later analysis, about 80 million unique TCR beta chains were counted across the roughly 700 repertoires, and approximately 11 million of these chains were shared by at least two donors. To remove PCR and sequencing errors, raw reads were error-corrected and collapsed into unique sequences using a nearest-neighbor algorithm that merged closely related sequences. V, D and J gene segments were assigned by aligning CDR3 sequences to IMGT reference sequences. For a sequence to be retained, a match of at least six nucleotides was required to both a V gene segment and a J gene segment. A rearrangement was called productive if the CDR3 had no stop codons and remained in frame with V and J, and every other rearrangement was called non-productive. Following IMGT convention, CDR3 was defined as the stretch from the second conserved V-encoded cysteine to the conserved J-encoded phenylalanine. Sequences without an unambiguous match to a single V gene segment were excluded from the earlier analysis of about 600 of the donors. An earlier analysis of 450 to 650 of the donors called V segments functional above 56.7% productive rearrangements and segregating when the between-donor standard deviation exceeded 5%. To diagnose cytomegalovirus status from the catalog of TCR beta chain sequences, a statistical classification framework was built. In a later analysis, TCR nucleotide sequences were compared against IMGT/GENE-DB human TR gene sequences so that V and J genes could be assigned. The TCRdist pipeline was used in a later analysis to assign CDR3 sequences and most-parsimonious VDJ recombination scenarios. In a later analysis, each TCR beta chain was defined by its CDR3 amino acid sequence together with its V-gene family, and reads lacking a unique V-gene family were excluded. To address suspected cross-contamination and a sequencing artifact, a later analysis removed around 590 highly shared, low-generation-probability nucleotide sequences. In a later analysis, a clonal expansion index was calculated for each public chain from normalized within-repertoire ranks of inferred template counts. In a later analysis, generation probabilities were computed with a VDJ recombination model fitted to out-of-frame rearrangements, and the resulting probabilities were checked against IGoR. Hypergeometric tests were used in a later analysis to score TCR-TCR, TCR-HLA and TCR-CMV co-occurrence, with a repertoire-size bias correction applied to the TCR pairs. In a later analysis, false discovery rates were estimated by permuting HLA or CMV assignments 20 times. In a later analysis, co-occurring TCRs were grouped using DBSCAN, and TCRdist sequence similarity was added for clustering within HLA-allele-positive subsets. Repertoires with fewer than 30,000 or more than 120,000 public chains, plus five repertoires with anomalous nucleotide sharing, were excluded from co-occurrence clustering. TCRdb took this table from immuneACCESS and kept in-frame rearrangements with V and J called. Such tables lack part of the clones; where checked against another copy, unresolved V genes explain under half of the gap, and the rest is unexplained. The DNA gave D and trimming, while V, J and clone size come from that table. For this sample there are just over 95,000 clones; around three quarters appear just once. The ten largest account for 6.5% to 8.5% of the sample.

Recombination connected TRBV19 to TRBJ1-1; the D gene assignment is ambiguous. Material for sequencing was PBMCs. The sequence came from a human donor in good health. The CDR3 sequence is CASSINRFEAFF. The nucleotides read TGTGCCAGTAGTATAAACAGATTTGAAGCTTTCTTT.